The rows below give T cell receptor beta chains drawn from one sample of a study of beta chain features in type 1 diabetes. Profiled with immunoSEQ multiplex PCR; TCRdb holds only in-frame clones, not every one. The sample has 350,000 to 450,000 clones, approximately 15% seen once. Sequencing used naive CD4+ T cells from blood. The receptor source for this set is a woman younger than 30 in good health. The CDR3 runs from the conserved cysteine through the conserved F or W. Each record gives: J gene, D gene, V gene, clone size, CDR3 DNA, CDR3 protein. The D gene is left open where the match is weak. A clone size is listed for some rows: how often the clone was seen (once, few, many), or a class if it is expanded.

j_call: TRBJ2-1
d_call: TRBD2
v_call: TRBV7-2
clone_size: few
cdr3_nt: TGTGCCAGCAGCCCTTTTAACCCGGGACTGGCGGGAGGAAGGAATGAGCAGTTCTTC
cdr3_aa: CASSPFNPGLAGGRNEQFF

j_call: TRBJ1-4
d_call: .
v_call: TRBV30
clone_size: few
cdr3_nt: TGTGCCTGGAGTCACGAGATAAATGAAAAACTGTTTTTT
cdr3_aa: CAWSHEINEKLFF

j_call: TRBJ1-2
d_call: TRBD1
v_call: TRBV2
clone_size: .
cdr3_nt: TGTGCCAGCAGGGTATCCGGGACAGGGGTAGGAGGCTACACCTTC
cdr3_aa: CASRVSGTGVGGYTF

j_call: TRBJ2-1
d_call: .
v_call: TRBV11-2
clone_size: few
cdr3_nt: TGTGCCAGCAGCTTAGATTCCAGAATCAATGAGCAGTTCTTC
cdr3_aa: CASSLDSRINEQFF

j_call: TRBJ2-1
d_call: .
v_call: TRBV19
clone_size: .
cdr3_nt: TGTGCCAGTAGTAATGGAGGGGTCAATGAGCAGTTCTTC
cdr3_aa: CASSNGGVNEQFF

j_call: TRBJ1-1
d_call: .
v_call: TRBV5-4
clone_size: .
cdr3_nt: TGTGCCAGCAGCTGGGCGGGCGGCCGACTAGAAGCTTTCTTT
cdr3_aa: CASSWAGGRLEAFF

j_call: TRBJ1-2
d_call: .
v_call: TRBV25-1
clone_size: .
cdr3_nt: TGTGCCACCCAGGGTGGCAGTCACTATGGCTACACCTTC
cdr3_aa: CATQGGSHYGYTF

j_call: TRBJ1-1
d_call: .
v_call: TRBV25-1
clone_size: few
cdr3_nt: TGTGCCAGCAGTGAATCGGGGGGGAACACTGAAGCTTTCTTT
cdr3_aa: CASSESGGNTEAFF

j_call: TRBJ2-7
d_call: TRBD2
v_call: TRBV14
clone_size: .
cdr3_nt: TGTGCCAGCAGCCAAGTAGGGACTAGCGGTTACGAGCAGTACTTC
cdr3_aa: CASSQVGTSGYEQYF

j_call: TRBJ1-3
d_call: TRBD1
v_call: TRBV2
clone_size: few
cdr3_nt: TGTGCCAGCAGTGTGGACAGGGTGGCTGGAAACACCATATATTTT
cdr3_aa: CASSVDRVAGNTIYF

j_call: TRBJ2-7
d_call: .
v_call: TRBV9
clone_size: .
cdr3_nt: TGTGCCAGCAGCGTAGATGCGGGGTCAGACTACGAGCAGTACTTC
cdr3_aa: CASSVDAGSDYEQYF

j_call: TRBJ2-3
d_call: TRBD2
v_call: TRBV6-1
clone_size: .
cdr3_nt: TGTGCCAGCAGACGTTCTAGCGGGCTCACAGATACGCAGTATTTT
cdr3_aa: CASRRSSGLTDTQYF

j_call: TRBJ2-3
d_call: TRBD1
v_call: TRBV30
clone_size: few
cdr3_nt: TGTGCCTGGAGCCTCGACAGGGTGGGTACAGATACGCAGTATTTT
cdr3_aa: CAWSLDRVGTDTQYF

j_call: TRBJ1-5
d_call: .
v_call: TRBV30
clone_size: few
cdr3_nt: TGTGCCTGGAGTCCCCGGGGTGAGCCCAGGTTGAGCAATCAGCCCCAGCATTTT
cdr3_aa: CAWSPRGEPRLSNQPQHF

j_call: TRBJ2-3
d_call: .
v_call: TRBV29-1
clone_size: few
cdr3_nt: TGCAGCGTTGTAGAAGCCACAGATACGCAGTATTTT
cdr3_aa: CSVVEATDTQYF

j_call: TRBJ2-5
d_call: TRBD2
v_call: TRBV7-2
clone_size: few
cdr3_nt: TGTGCCAGCAGCCTAACACTAGCGGGGGGGGAGACCCAGTACTTC
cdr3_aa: CASSLTLAGGETQYF

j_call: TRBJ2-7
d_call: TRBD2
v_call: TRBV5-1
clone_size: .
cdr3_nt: TGCGCCAGCAGCCCTGCCGGGACTAGCGGGAGATACGAGCAGTACTTC
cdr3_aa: CASSPAGTSGRYEQYF

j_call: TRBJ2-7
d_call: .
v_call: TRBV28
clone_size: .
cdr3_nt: TGTGCCAGCAGTATCCCCCACCGGGACTACGAGCAGTACTTC
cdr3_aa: CASSIPHRDYEQYF

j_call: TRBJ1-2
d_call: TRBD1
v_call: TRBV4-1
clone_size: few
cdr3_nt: TGCGCCAGCAGCGCCAGGGACAGCCAGACTTCTAACTATGGCTACACCTTC
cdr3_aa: CASSARDSQTSNYGYTF

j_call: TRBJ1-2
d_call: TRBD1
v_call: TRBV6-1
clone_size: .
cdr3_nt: TGTGCCAGCAGTGGCGGGGACAGGGGGCGTTATAGCTATGGCTACACCTTC
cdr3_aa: CASSGGDRGRYSYGYTF

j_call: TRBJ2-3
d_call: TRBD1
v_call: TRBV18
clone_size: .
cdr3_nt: TGTGCCAGCTCAGTGGGACAGCGCACAGATACGCAGTATTTT
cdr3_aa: CASSVGQRTDTQYF

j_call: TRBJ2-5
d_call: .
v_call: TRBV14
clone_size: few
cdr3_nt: TGTGCCAGCAGCCAGCAGACAGGCCATTTGGAGACCCAGTACTTC
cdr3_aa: CASSQQTGHLETQYF

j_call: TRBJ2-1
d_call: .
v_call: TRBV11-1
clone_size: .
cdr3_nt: TGTGCCAGCAGCTTAGGGACTATTCTACCCAATGAGCAGTTCTTC
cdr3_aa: CASSLGTILPNEQFF

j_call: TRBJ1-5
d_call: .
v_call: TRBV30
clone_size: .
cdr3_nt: TGTGCCTGGACCCAAGGGAGGGTCCCGCCCCAGCATTTT
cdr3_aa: CAWTQGRVPPQHF

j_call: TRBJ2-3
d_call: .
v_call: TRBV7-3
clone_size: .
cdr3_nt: TGTGCCAGCAGCTTCACATCGGGGAAGGCGCAGTATTTT
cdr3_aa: CASSFTSGKAQYF

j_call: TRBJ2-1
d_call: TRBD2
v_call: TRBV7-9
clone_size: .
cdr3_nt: TGTGCCAGCAGCTTTGGGGGGGACTGGAATGAGCAGTTCTTC
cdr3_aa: CASSFGGDWNEQFF

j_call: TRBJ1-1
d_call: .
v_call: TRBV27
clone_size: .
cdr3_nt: TGTGCCAGCAGTTTACGAGGGAACACTGAAGCTTTCTTT
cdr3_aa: CASSLRGNTEAFF

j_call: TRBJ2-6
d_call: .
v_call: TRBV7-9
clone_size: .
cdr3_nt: TGTGCCAGCAGCTTATACGAGGTGACCTCTGGGGCCAACGTCCTGACTTTC
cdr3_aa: CASSLYEVTSGANVLTF

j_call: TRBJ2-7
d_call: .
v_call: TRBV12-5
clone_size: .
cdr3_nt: TGTGCTAGTGGTTGGAGGGATATCTACGAGCAGTACTTC
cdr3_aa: CASGWRDIYEQYF

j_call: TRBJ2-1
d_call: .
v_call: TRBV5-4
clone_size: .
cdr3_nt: TGTGCCAGCAGCTTGTCCCATTATGAGCAGTTCTTC
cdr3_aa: CASSLSHYEQFF

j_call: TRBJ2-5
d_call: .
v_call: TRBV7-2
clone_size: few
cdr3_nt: TGTGCCAGCAGCTTAGGTAGTCAAGAGACCCAGTACTTC
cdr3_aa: CASSLGSQETQYF

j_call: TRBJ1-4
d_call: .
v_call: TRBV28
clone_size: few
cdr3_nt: TGTGCCAGCACCGCCCCGGTTGGAAAACTGTTTTTT
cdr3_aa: CASTAPVGKLFF

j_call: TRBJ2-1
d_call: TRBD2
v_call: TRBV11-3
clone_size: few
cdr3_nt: TGTGCCAGCAGCCTAACTAGCGGGGTACACAATGAGCAGTTCTTC
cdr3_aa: CASSLTSGVHNEQFF

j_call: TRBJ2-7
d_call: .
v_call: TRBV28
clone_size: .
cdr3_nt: TGTGCCAGCAGCCCCAGGGGAAGGTCCTACGAGCAGTACTTC
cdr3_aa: CASSPRGRSYEQYF

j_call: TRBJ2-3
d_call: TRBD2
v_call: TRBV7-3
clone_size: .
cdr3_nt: TGTGCCAGCAGCTTCCGCAAAGCGGGAGGAACGGATACGCAGTATTTT
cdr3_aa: CASSFRKAGGTDTQYF

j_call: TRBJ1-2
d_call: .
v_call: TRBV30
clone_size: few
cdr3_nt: TGTGCCTGGAGTCCTACCTCGATTAGCTATGGCTACACCTTC
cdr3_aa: CAWSPTSISYGYTF

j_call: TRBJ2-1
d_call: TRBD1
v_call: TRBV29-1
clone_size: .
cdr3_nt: TGCAGCGTTCTCCCCGGGACAGGGATTTACAATGAGCAGTTCTTC
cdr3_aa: CSVLPGTGIYNEQFF

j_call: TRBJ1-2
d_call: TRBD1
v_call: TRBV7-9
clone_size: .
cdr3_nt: TGTGCCAGCAGCTTGGCAAGGCAGGGGGCTGCGGGCTACACCTTC
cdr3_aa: CASSLARQGAAGYTF

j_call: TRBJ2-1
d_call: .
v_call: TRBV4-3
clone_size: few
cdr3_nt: TGCGCCAGCAGCCGGGGGGTATCTTACAATGAGCAGTTCTTC
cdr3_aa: CASSRGVSYNEQFF

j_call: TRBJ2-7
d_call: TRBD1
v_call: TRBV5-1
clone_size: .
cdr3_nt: TGCGCCAGCAGCTCAATATCGGGACAGGGTTCCTACGAGCAGTACTTC
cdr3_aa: CASSSISGQGSYEQYF

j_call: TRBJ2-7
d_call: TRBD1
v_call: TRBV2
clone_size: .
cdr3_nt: TGTGCCAGCACCGGGACAGTCGGCTACGAGCAGTACTTC
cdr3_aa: CASTGTVGYEQYF

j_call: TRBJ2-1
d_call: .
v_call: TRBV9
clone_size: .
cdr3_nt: TGTGCCAGCAGCGTCTCACCGAGCCCCAATGAGCAGTTCTTC
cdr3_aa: CASSVSPSPNEQFF

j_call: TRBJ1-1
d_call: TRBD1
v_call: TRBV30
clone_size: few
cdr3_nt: TGTGCCCGACAGGGGGGAACTGAAGCTTTCTTT
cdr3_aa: CARQGGTEAFF

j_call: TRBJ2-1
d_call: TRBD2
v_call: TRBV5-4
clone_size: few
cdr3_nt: TGTGCCAGCAGCGTGCCCGCGGGGCTAGCGGGCTACAATGAGCAGTTCTTC
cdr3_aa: CASSVPAGLAGYNEQFF

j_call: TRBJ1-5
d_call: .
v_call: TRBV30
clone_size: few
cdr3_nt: TGTGCCTGGAGTGTACTCTGGGCGGGGCAGCCCCAGCATTTT
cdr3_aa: CAWSVLWAGQPQHF

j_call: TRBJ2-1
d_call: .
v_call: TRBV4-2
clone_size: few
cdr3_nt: TGTGCCAGCAGCCAAGACAGTTACAATGAGCAGTTCTTC
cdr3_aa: CASSQDSYNEQFF

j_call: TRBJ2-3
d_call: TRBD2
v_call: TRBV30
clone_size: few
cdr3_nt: TGTGCCTGGAGAATAGGACTAGCGGGAGAAACAGATACGCAGTATTTT
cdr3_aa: CAWRIGLAGETDTQYF